Following are 13 T cell receptor beta chains from one sample sequenced in a study of beta chain features in type 1 diabetes. The study reverse transcribed the entire isolated RNA, so it sequenced expressed TCRB transcripts. The method was immunoSEQ multiplex PCR; TCRdb's version includes in-frame clones alone and lacks a portion of them. The sample lists 860,000 or so clones, roughly 15% occurring once. Sequences were obtained from naive CD4+ T cells from blood. Source of these receptors: a woman aged 18-29 years in good health.

The chain uses TRBV28 and TRBJ1-5; D might be TRBD1 (5 bases). This CDR3 comprises 13 residues. Trimming removed 4 bases at V and 11 bases at J, with 15 bases between. Germline V CDR1 and CDR2: MDHEN, SYDVKM. The DNA for the CDR3 is TGTGCCAGCAGTTGGCCCCAGGGTGACACCCAGCATTTT. Protein: CASSWPQGDTQHF.

This chain connects TRBV28 to TRBJ2-7; TRBD1 or TRBD2 may be the D gene (6 bases each). This CDR3 is 14 amino acids long. Germline loops: CDR1 MDHEN, CDR2 SYDVKM. Trimming stripped 3 bases from V and 3 bases from J, with 12 bases between. The CDR3 reads CASSLGGWSYEQYF. Written as DNA, the CDR3 is TGTGCCAGCAGTTTGGGGGGCTGGAGCTACGAGCAGTACTTC.

This sequence joins TRBV28 and TRBJ2-3, with unresolved D. V dropped 7 bases and J dropped 5 bases, with 13 bases sitting between them. The CDR3 sequence is 13 residues long. CDR1 is MDHEN and CDR2 is SYDVKM in the germline V gene. For the CDR3, the DNA is TGTGCCAGCAAGGGCGGTGGGGTAGATACGCAGTATTTT. It translates to CASKGGGVDTQYF.

The chain links TRBV15 to TRBJ2-3, with a tentative D call TRBD2 (6 bases). V was shortened by 0 bases and J by 1 base, with 8 bases between the two germline ends. This CDR3 has 15 amino acids. CDR1 is LNHNV, CDR2 YYDKDF, per germline (reference sequence). CDR3 DNA: TGTGCCACCAGCAGAGATCCTAGCGGCACAGATACGCAGTATTTT. Its protein is CATSRDPSGTDTQYF.

The sample holds a few counts of this clone. This chain joins TRBV7-9 and TRBJ1-3, with a weak D call TRBD1 (5 bases). With 1 base removed from V and 0 bases from J, the gap between germline ends came to 10 bases. There are 16 residues in the CDR3. Germline values: CDR1 SEHNR, CDR2 FQNEAQ (reference sequence). The CDR3 reads CASSLEGSSSGNTIYF. The CDR3 region has the DNA TGTGCCAGCAGCTTAGAGGGGTCGAGCTCTGGAAACACCATATATTTT.

This clone was seen a handful of times. This chain links TRBV23-1 with TRBJ1-1; D is possibly TRBD1 (6 bases). TRBV23-1 is identified as an open reading frame with a role that is uncertain. The V and J ends lost 0 bases and 3 bases respectively, with 14 bases between them. The CDR3 is 16 amino acids. The CDR3 spells CASSQSKGRGHTEAFF. The CDR3 coding sequence is TGCGCCAGCAGTCAATCGAAGGGCAGGGGCCACACTGAAGCTTTCTTT.

The chain recombines TRBV6-5 with TRBJ2-3; the match to TRBD2 covers 11 bases. The CDR3 is made up of 16 amino acids. V was pared by 2 bases and J by 5 bases, with 6 bases of the junction left unmatched. The germline V gene has CDR1 MNHEY and CDR2 SVGAGI. CDR3 residues: CASSYTSGSTGDTQYF. Here the CDR3 DNA reads TGTGCCAGCAGTTACACTAGCGGGAGTACGGGAGATACGCAGTATTTT.

CDR3 amino acids: CAISTGTGNEKLFF. CDR3 nucleotides: TGTGCCATCAGTACCGGGACAGGGAACGAAAAACTGTTTTTT. This chain links TRBV10-3 with TRBJ1-4, with 9 bases identical to TRBD1. The junction had 6 bases not matched to a gene; V was cut back by 5 bases and J by 8 bases. The CDR3 contains 14 residues. The germline CDR1 and CDR2 sequences are ENHRY and SYGVKD.

The chain recombines TRBV10-2 with TRBJ2-1, with a possible D match to TRBD2 (6 bases). Trimming stripped 7 bases from V and 0 bases from J, with 13 bases between. CDR1 and CDR2 (germline): WSHSY, SAAADI. The CDR3 is 15 residues long. The CDR3 protein is CASKASESSYNEQFF. The CDR3 DNA reads TGCGCCAGCAAGGCTAGCGAAAGCTCCTACAATGAGCAGTTCTTC.

This clone was seen more than once but under ten times. This rearrangement joins TRBV9 to TRBJ2-1, with 9 bases lining up with TRBD2. The V gene end was trimmed by 4 bases and the J gene end by 7 bases; junction bases not matched to a gene: 6. The germline V gene has CDR1 SGDLS and CDR2 YYNGEE. CDR3 length: 14 amino acids. CDR3 sequence: CASSRGLADNEQFF. The CDR3 nucleotides are TGTGCCAGCAGCCGGGGACTAGCAGATAATGAGCAGTTCTTC.

The chain's CDR3 is CSVRIPGATEAFF. CDR3 coding DNA: TGCAGCGTCCGCATACCGGGGGCCACTGAAGCTTTCTTT. The chain uses TRBV29-1 and TRBJ1-1; D may be TRBD1 (6 bases). CDR1 and CDR2 (germline): SQVTM, ANQGSEA. Trimming removed 6 bases from V and 4 bases from J, with 15 bases in between. This CDR3 is 13 amino acids long.

This rearrangement joins TRBV5-6 to TRBJ2-5; TRBD2 aligns across 9 bases. The CDR3 length is 15 residues. With V trimmed by 0 bases and J by 5 bases, 5 bases remained unmatched. The germline V gene encodes CDR1 SGHDT and CDR2 YYEEEE. The CDR3 sequence: CASSLVLAGSETQYF. DNA for the CDR3: TGTGCCAGCAGCTTGGTTCTAGCGGGATCGGAGACCCAGTACTTC. Full variable domain (remainder filled in from reference TRBV5-6 and TRBJ2-5): DAGVTQSPTHLIKTRGQQVTLRCSPKSGHDTVSWYQQALGQGPQFIFQYYEEEERQRGNFPDRFSGHQFPNYSSELNVNALLLGDSALYLCASSLVLAGSETQYFGPGTRLLVL.

This sequence joins TRBV19 and TRBJ2-2, with 8 positions matching TRBD2. The germline V gene encodes CDR1 LNHDA and CDR2 SQIVND (reference sequence). The ends lost 8 bases at V and 5 bases at J; junction bases unmatched: 13. This CDR3 contains 16 residues. The CDR3 DNA reads as TGTGCCAGTGGCCGATCCGGGACTAGTTTGACCGGGGAGCTGTTTTTT. Residues: CASGRSGTSLTGELFF.